This T cell receptor (beta chain) was captured by sequencing in a study of shared clonotypes between healthy human individuals (dated by TCRdb to the early 2020s). With regard to the full study: The cohort included a few men and two women between 18 and 49 years of age. Libraries were prepared and TCR repertoires were sequenced by different laboratories using diverse techniques, in order to increase sequencing depth and limit assay-specific biases. The study deeply sequenced blood TCR repertoires of several healthy adults to estimate repertoire size and the extent of clonotype sharing between individuals. Each donor's leukapheresis produced roughly between roughly 0.94 and 9.5 billion PBMCs.

The donors were healthy, HIV-negative adults who had no recently reported acute infections or vaccinations. All donors were Caucasian adults living in Nashville, Tennessee, USA. For unsorted samples, roughly 91 million PBMCs were counted, and genomic DNA was extracted using the QIAamp DNA Blood Mini kit. After blood collection by leukapheresis, PBMCs were isolated using Ficoll-Histopaque density gradient centrifugation and then cryopreserved in the vapor phase of liquid nitrogen. For this clone: The antigen it binds to is not known. Within one base of it there is no much larger clone, and no base qualities were kept.

Measured from the cysteine to the phenylalanine, the CDR3 is 12 residues long. CDR3 DNA is the only sequence kept; it has 36 bases, read in frame from the first base. In the germline V gene (reference sequence), CDR1 corresponds to SEHNR and CDR2 to FQNEAQ. The junction shows trimming of 5 bases on V and 8 bases on J, and the gene matches do not reach 3 bases of it. Using the deep immunoSEQ assay, multiplex PCR amplified TCR CDR3 regions from genomic DNA. Extracted genomic DNA from each cell subset was distributed evenly across all wells of several immunoSEQ 96-well plates, and each plate was treated as a replicate. For unsorted PBMC, roughly 330 ng genomic DNA, equal to 25,000 to 35,000 T cell genomes, was loaded into each replicate PCR. Ten immunoSEQ deep assay plates were used to sequence unsorted PBMC genomic DNA. Purified libraries were measured with a Qubit 3.0 fluorometer, size-checked on a Bioanalyzer 2100, and measured again with the KAPA Library Quantification kit. Each immunoSEQ 96-well plate was sequenced on its own single-read 150-cycle Illumina NextSeq 550 flow cell. Under the source paper's analysis protocol: Because the immunoSEQ output included only junctional sequences and no quality scores, the filtering could not be the same as the filtering used for full-length reads. Sequences were annotated with PyIR, a Python wrapper for IgBLAST v1.9, and V/J genes and CDR3 were assigned using IMGT germline references. Reads were filtered out if the reads had weak V/J assignments (E-value above 1e-6), no CDR3, stop codons, out-of-frame junctions, or ambiguous translated residues. A V3J clonotype was defined by an identical inferred V gene, J gene, and CDR3 amino acid sequence. To compute the percentage overlap between repertoires, the number of shared unique clonotypes was divided by the size of the smaller repertoire. Three approaches were used to assess repertoire richness: RTK rarefaction, the Chao1 estimator, and Recon v2.1 estimates of unobserved clonotypes. The immuneACCESS repertoire file appears here via TCRdb, limited to in-frame rearrangements. These files lack a portion of the clones; in checked studies, under half of the deficit traces to unresolved V genes, and the cause of the others is not known. The D gene and trimming were derived from the DNA, and the V and J assignments and clone size from that table. The sample table shows some 510,000 clones, and about four fifths are seen once. The ten largest clones add up to over 10% of the sample.

The investigation overall reported the following: Sampling was limited to blood, and TCR repertoires in tissue likely differ from TCR repertoires in blood. Pairwise subsampling led to the expectation that sequencing depth would affect the degree of clonotype sharing among donors. The genetic and exposure-history diversity represented was limited by the small number of donors.

The TCR was taken from a woman between 40 and 55 years old in good health. Some clones in this sample may be carry-over from other donors' samples. The chain was built from TRBV7-9 and TRBJ2-1; TRBD2 agrees with 7 junctional bases. The sample taken for sequencing was PBMCs. The CDR3 region: CASSLREDEQFF. The nucleotide sequence reads TGTGCCAGCAGCCTACGGGAGGATGAGCAGTTCTTC.